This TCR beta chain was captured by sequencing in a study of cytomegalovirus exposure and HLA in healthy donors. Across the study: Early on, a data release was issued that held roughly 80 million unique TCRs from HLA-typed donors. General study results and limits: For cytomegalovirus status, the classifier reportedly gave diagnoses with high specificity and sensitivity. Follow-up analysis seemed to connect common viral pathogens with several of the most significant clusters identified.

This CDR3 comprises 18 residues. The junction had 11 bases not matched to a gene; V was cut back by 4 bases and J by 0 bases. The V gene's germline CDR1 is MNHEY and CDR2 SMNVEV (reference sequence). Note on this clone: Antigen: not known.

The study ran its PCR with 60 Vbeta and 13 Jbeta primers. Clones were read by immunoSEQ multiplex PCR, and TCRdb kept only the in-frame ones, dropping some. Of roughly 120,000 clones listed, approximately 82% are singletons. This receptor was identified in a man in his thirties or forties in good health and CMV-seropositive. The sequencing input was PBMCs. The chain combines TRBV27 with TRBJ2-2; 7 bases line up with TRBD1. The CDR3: CASSSTGSIATNTGELFF. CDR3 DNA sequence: TGTGCCAGCAGTTCGACAGGGAGCATCGCTACGAACACCGGGGAGCTGTTTTTT.